What follows are 23 T cell receptor beta chains derived from one specimen sequenced in a study of cytomegalovirus exposure and HLA in healthy donors. Measured with immunoSEQ multiplex PCR; TCRdb has only the in-frame clones, and not every one. The sample holds 150,000 to 200,000 clones, more than 75% seen once. The sample comprised PBMCs. These receptors were obtained from a man aged 18 to 30 in good health and CMV-seropositive.

The chain joins TRBV4-2 to TRBJ2-3; 7 bases are a match to TRBD1. Germline V gene sequence: CDR1 LGHNA, CDR2 YNFKEQ. With 0 bases clipped from V and 10 bases from J, the junction kept 4 bases outside the gene matches. CDR3 length: 13 residues. In nucleotides, the CDR3 is TGTGCCAGCAGCCAAGAAGAGGGGGCTCCGCAGTATTTT. Translating it yields CASSQEEGAPQYF.

The count of this clone is one. This chain uses TRBV19 with TRBJ1-3; 8 positions agree with TRBD1. The CDR3 is made up of 13 amino acids. Trimming cost V 8 bases and J 2 bases; bases outside gene matches: 2. CDR1 and CDR2 (germline): LNHDA, SQIVND (reference sequence). This chain's CDR3 is CASSTGAGNTIYF. The CDR3 coding sequence is TGTGCCAGTTCGACAGGGGCTGGAAACACCATATATTTT. Looking up the rest from reference TRBV19 and TRBJ1-3 gives the full variable domain: DGGITQSPKYLFRKEGQNVTLSCEQNLNHDAMYWYRQDPGQGLRLIYYSQIVNDFQKGDIAEGYSVSREKKESFPLTVTSAQKNPTAFYLCASSTGAGNTIYFGEGSWLTVV.

The rearrangement joins TRBV29-1 to TRBJ1-3; 10 bases line up with TRBD1. V shed 6 bases and J 3 bases; nucleotides not matched to a gene: 8. CDR1 and CDR2 (germline): SQVTM, ANQGSEA. The CDR3 length is 15 residues. This chain's CDR3 is CSVHTWTGGGNTIYF. As DNA, the CDR3 is TGCAGCGTCCATACTTGGACAGGGGGTGGAAACACCATATATTTT.

V is TRBV5-5 and J is TRBJ1-5; possibly TRBD1 for D (5 bases). The CDR3 consists of 15 residues. The germline V gene has CDR1 SGHKS and CDR2 YYEKEE (reference sequence). Trimming stripped 1 base from V and 2 bases from J, with 10 bases between. CDR3 nucleotide sequence: TGTGCCAGCAGCTTGTGGGGCGCGGGCAATCAGCCCCAGCATTTT. Protein sequence: CASSLWGAGNQPQHF.

The table lists this clone with a few counts. The chain links TRBV19 to TRBJ2-7, with 7 positions matching TRBD1. The CDR3 is 15 residues long. Germline CDR1 is LNHDA and CDR2 is SQIVND (reference sequence). V was clipped by 3 bases and J by 3 bases; unmatched bases: 8. CDR3 nucleotides: TGTGCCAGTAGTATTGAGGGGGCTGTAGTCTACGAGCAGTACTTC. Amino acids: CASSIEGAVVYEQYF. Supplemented by reference TRBV19 and TRBJ2-7, the full variable domain reads DGGITQSPKYLFRKEGQNVTLSCEQNLNHDAMYWYRQDPGQGLRLIYYSQIVNDFQKGDIAEGYSVSREKKESFPLTVTSAQKNPTAFYLCASSIEGAVVYEQYFGPGTRLTVT.

CDR3 DNA sequence: TGCAGTGCTAGCGTCCGGAACACCATATATTTT. This translates into CSASVRNTIYF. The V call is TRBV20-1, the J call TRBJ1-3; D gene uncertain. Deletions cut 3 bases from V and 7 bases from J, with 7 bases between. Per germline, CDR1 DFQATT and CDR2 SNEGSKA (reference sequence). CDR3 length: 11 residues.

The chain joins TRBV27 to TRBJ2-2; D uncertain. This CDR3 is 12 amino acids long. Germline V CDR1 and CDR2: MNHEY, SMNVEV (reference sequence). V lost 4 bases, J lost 3 bases, and 3 bases lay in between. In DNA form, the CDR3 reads TGTGCCAGCAGTTCCTACACCGGGGAGCTGTTTTTT. Protein product: CASSSYTGELFF.

The chain employs TRBV9 and TRBJ2-1; D is uncertain. The CDR3 covers 15 residues. V was shortened by 1 base and J by 3 bases, with 11 bases between the two germline ends. The germline V gene has CDR1 SGDLS and CDR2 YYNGEE. The DNA for the CDR3 is TGTGCCAGCAGCGTAAATCCTATCGGCTACAATGAGCAGTTCTTC. Protein: CASSVNPIGYNEQFF.

The chain's CDR3 is CASSRTGSGASEQYF. In DNA form, the CDR3 reads TGTGCCAGCAGCCGGACAGGATCTGGGGCTAGCGAGCAGTACTTC. The rearrangement links TRBV6-1 to TRBJ2-7, with TRBD1 identical over 7 bases. CDR1 is MNHNS, CDR2 SASEGT, per germline. The CDR3 spans 15 residues. With V trimmed by 6 bases and J by 6 bases, 14 bases remained unmatched.

The V and J genes are TRBV4-1 and TRBJ2-7; 8 bases map to TRBD1. After removal of 1 base from V and 6 bases from J, the junction contained 5 bases not matched to a gene. The germline gives CDR1 MGHRA, CDR2 YSYEKL. The CDR3 covers 14 residues. The chain's CDR3 is CASSQGQGAVEQYF. CDR3 nucleotide sequence: TGCGCCAGCAGCCAAGGGCAGGGGGCCGTCGAGCAGTACTTC.

The rearrangement links TRBV28 to TRBJ2-1; TRBD1 is a possible D gene (5 bases). Germline CDR1 reads MDHEN; CDR2 reads SYDVKM. V lost 3 bases, J lost 1 base, and 10 bases lay in between. There are 15 residues in the CDR3. The CDR3 sequence: CASSFTGASYNEQFF. The CDR3 DNA follows: TGTGCCAGCAGTTTTACAGGCGCTTCCTACAATGAGCAGTTCTTC.

The V and J genes are TRBV27 and TRBJ2-3, with D possibly matching TRBD2 (5 bases). Germline V gene sequence: CDR1 MNHEY, CDR2 SMNVEV (reference sequence). The CDR3 spans 19 residues. Trimming removed 7 bases at V and 9 bases at J, with 35 bases between. The chain's CDR3 is CASISSLPSPRSSETTQYF. DNA for the CDR3: TGTGCCAGCATCTCGTCTCTGCCTAGCCCACGGTCCTCTGAAACCACGCAGTATTTT.

J is TRBJ1-2 and V is TRBV2; TRBD1 is a possible D gene (5 bases). The germline V gene encodes CDR1 SNHLY and CDR2 FYNNEI. This CDR3 spans 13 amino acids. V was pared by 8 bases and J by 10 bases, with 20 bases between. The CDR3 DNA reads as TGTGCCAGCGGAGTGAAGACAGACTCTTCCTACACCTTC. Residues: CASGVKTDSSYTF. The whole variable domain, remainder taken from reference TRBV2 and TRBJ1-2, is EPEVTQTPSHQVTQMGQEVILRCVPISNHLYFYWYRQILGQKVEFLVSFYNNEISEKSEIFDDQFSVERPDGSNFTLKIRSTKLEDSAMYFCASGVKTDSSYTFGSGTRLTVV.

This clone showed up just a few times. V and J are TRBV15 and TRBJ2-1; D is possibly TRBD2 (7 bases). V lost 0 bases and J 8 bases, leaving 11 bases between the germline ends. This CDR3 has 14 residues. The V gene's germline CDR1 is LNHNV and CDR2 YYDKDF (reference sequence). The CDR3 region has the DNA TGTGCCACCAGCAGAGATGTAGGGGGGGATGAGCAGTTCTTC. The encoded protein is CATSRDVGGDEQFF.

The rearrangement links TRBV6-5 to TRBJ2-6; D ambiguous. Trimming pared 5 bases from V and 1 base from J, leaving 6 bases between. Germline V lookup: CDR1 MNHEY, CDR2 SVGAGI. The CDR3 runs to 14 residues. The CDR3 nucleotides read TGTGCCAGCAGTCCCTTTTCTGGGGCCAACGTCCTGACTTTC. Its translation is CASSPFSGANVLTF.

CDR3 residues: CASSASAYEQYF. The CDR3, as DNA: TGTGCCAGCAGTGCGAGCGCCTACGAGCAGTACTTC. The rearrangement uses TRBV6-1 and TRBJ2-7; D uncertain. This CDR3 has 12 amino acids. The V end was cut by 4 bases, the J end by 2 bases, with 6 bases between. Germline CDR1 reads MNHNS; CDR2 reads SASEGT.

The chain recombines TRBV6-6 with TRBJ1-2; D is unresolved. V shed 7 bases and J shed 5 bases, with 11 bases lying between them. The CDR3 length is 12 residues. Germline loops: CDR1 MNHNY, CDR2 SVGAGI (reference sequence). The CDR3 DNA follows: TGTGCCAGCATAAGGGAGGATTATGGCTACACCTTC. Amino acid sequence: CASIREDYGYTF.

V and J are TRBV28 and TRBJ2-5, with D perhaps matching TRBD2 (5 bases). This CDR3 comprises 12 residues. From germline, CDR1 is MDHEN and CDR2 SYDVKM. With 5 bases removed from V and 13 bases from J, the gap between germline ends came to 17 bases. In nucleotides, the CDR3 is TGTGCCAGCAGTCAAAACTTCGGGGTAGGGTACTTC. Protein sequence: CASSQNFGVGYF.

The J gene is TRBJ2-7, the V gene TRBV7-9; 8 positions agree with TRBD2. From germline, CDR1 is SEHNR and CDR2 FQNEAQ (reference sequence). The CDR3 spans 14 residues. V shed 2 bases, J shed 3 bases, and the junction held 3 bases outside the gene matches. CDR3 residues: CASSLTGLVYEQYF. The CDR3 DNA reads TGTGCCAGCAGCTTAACGGGACTAGTCTACGAGCAGTACTTC.

The chain joins TRBV27 to TRBJ2-1; 15 bases agree with TRBD2. Trimming removed 8 bases from V and 6 bases from J; junction bases left unmatched: 8. There are 16 residues in the CDR3. Germline-derived CDR1 and CDR2 are MNHEY and SMNVEV (reference sequence). Here the CDR3 reads CASAGPGLAGGNEQFF. The CDR3 DNA sequence: TGTGCCAGCGCTGGCCCGGGACTAGCGGGAGGCAATGAGCAGTTCTTC.

V and J are TRBV6-1 and TRBJ2-7; the D is unclear. The CDR3 totals 11 residues. Trimming took 5 bases from V and 6 from J, leaving 8 bases between them. CDR1 is MNHNS and CDR2 is SASEGT in the germline V gene. Here the CDR3 DNA reads TGTGCCAGCAGTTATGCCGGCGAGCAGTACTTC. This translates into CASSYAGEQYF.

The chain couples TRBV5-1 to TRBJ1-1; tentative D call: TRBD1 (5 bases). The CDR3 has 13 residues. Trimming pared 7 bases from V and 2 bases from J, leaving 12 bases between. Germline V gene data show CDR1 as SGHRS and CDR2 as YFSETQ. Written as DNA, the CDR3 is TGCGCCAGCGGACCGGGACTAAACACTGAAGCTTTCTTT. It translates to CASGPGLNTEAFF. Looking up the rest from reference TRBV5-1 and TRBJ1-1 gives the full variable domain: KAGVTQTPRYLIKTRGQQVTLSCSPISGHRSVSWYQQTPGQGLQFLFEYFSETQRNKGNFPGRFSGRQFSNSRSEMNVSTLELGDSALYLCASGPGLNTEAFFGQGTRLTVV.

The chain links TRBV16 to TRBJ2-7; 7 bases align to TRBD1. Germline loops: CDR1 KGHSY, CDR2 FQNENV. Trimming removed 3 bases from V and 0 bases from J; junction bases left unmatched: 5. This CDR3 has 15 residues. The CDR3 loop reads CASSHRTGSSYEQYF. The DNA of the CDR3 is TGTGCCAGCAGCCATAGGACAGGTAGCTCCTACGAGCAGTACTTC.